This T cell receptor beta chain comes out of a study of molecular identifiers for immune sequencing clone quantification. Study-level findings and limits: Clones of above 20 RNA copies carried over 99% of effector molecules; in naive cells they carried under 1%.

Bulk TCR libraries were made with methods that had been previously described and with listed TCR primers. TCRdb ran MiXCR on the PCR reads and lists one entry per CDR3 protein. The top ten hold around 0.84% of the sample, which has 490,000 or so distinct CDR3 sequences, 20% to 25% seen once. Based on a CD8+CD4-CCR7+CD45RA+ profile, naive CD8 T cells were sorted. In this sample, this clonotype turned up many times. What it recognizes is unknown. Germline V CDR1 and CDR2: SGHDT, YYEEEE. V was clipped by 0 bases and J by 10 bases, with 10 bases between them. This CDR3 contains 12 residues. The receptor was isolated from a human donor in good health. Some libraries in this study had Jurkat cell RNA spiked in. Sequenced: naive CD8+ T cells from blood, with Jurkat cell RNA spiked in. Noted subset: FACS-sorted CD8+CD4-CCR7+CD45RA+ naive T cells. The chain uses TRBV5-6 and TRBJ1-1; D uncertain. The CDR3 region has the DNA TGTGCCAGCAGCTTGGCGTGGTCAGCAGCTTTCTTT. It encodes CASSLAWSAAFF.